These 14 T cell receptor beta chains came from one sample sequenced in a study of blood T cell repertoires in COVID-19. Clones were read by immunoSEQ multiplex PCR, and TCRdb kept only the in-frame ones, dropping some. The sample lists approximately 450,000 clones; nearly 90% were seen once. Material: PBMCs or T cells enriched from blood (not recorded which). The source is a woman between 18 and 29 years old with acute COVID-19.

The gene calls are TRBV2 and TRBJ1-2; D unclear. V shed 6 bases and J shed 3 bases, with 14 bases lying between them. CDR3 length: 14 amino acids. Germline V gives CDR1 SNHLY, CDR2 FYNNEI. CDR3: CASRIERMYYGYTF. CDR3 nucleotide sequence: TGTGCCAGCAGGATAGAGCGCATGTACTATGGCTACACCTTC.

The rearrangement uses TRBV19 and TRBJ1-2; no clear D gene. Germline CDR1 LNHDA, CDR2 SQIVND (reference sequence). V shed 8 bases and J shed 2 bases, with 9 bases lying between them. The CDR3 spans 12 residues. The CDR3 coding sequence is TGTGCCAGTGGTTGGCAGAACTATGGCTACACCTTC. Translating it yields CASGWQNYGYTF.

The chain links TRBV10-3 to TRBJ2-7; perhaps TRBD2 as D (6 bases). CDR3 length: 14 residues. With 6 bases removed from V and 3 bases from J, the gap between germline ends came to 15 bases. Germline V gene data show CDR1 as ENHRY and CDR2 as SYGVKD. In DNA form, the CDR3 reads TGTGCCATCAGGGGATTACTAGCCGGCTACGAGCAGTACTTC. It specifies CAIRGLLAGYEQYF.

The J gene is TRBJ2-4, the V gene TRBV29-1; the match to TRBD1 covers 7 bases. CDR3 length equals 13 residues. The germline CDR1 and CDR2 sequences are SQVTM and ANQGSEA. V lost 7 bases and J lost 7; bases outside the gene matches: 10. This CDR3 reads CSAHDRARNIQYF. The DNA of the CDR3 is TGCAGCGCCCACGACAGGGCAAGGAACATTCAGTACTTC.

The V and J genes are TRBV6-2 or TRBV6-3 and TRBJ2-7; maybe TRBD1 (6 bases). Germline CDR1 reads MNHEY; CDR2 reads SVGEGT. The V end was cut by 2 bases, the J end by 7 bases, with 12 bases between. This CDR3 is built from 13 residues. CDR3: CASSYGQGTEQYF. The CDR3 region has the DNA TGTGCCAGCAGTTACGGGCAGGGGACGGAGCAGTACTTC.

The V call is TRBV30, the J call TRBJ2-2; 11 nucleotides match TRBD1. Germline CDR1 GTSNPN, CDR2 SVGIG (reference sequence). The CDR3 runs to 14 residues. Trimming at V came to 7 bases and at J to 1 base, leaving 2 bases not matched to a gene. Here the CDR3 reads CASDRGRNTGELFF. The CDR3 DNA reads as TGTGCCTCGGACAGGGGGCGGAACACCGGGGAGCTGTTTTTT.

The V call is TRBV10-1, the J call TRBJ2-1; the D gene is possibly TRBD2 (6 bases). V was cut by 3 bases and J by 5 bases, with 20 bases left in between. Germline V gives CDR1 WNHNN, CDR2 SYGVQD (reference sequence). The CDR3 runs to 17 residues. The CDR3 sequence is CASSDSSDEIGHNEQFF. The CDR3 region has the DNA TGCGCCAGCAGTGACTCTAGCGACGAGATTGGTCACAATGAGCAGTTCTTC.

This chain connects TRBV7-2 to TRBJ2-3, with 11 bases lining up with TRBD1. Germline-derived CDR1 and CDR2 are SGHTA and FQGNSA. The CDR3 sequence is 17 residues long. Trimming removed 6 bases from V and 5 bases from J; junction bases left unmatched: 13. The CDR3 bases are TGTGCCAGCAGTTACTCCCGGGACAGGGGGGAAGGAGATACGCAGTATTTT. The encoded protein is CASSYSRDRGEGDTQYF.

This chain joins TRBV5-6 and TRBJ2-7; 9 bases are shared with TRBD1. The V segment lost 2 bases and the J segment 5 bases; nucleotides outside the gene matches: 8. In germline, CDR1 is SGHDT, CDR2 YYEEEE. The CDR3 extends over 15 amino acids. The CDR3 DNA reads TGTGCCAGCAGCTTCCCGAGACAGGGGGAAAACGAGCAGTACTTC. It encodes CASSFPRQGENEQYF. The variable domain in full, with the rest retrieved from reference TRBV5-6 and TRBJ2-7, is DAGVTQSPTHLIKTRGQQVTLRCSPKSGHDTVSWYQQALGQGPQFIFQYYEEEERQRGNFPDRFSGHQFPNYSSELNVNALLLGDSALYLCASSFPRQGENEQYFGPGTRLTVT.

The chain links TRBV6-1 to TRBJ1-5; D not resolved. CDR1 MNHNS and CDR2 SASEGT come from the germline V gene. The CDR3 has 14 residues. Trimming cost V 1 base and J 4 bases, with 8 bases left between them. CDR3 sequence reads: CASSEVGRNQPQHF. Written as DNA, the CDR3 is TGTGCCAGCAGTGAAGTCGGTCGTAATCAGCCCCAGCATTTT.

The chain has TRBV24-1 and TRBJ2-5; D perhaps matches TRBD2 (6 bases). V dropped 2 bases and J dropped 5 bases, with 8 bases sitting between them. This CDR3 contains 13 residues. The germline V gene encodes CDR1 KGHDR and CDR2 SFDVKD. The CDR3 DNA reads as TGTGCCACCAGTGATTGGGGAGGTGAGACCCAGTACTTC. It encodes CATSDWGGETQYF.

The CDR3 sequence is CASSSSGKGYNEQFF. CDR3 bases: TGTGCCAGCAGCTCGAGCGGGAAAGGCTACAATGAGCAGTTCTTC. This chain links TRBV7-9 with TRBJ2-1, with 7 bases that match TRBD2. Germline V gene data show CDR1 as SEHNR and CDR2 as FQNEAQ (reference sequence). The junction had 6 bases not matched to a gene; V was cut back by 4 bases and J by 3 bases. The CDR3 loop spans 15 amino acids.

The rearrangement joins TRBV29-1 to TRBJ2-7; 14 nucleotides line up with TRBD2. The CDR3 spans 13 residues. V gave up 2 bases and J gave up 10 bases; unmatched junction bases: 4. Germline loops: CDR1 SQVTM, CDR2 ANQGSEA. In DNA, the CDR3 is TGCAGCGTTGAATTTGGACTAGCGGGGGGACAGTACTTC. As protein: CSVEFGLAGGQYF.

As DNA, the CDR3 is TGTGCCAGCAGACCGAGACAGGGATCCTACGAGCAGTACTTC. Translated: CASRPRQGSYEQYF. V gene TRBV6-5 combines with J gene TRBJ2-7, with 7 bases aligning to TRBD1. V lost 6 bases and J lost 1; bases outside the gene matches: 6. Per germline, CDR1 MNHEY and CDR2 SVGAGI. The CDR3 length is 14 residues.